This section outlines one T cell receptor beta chain sequence together with its context. Its antigen is not known. PCR employed 60 Vbeta and 13 Jbeta primers. Data came from immunoSEQ multiplex PCR; TCRdb stores just in-frame clones and leaves some out. Of some 130,000 clones listed, 77% are singletons. The data were taken from a study of cytomegalovirus exposure and HLA in healthy donors. General observations from the study: Previously analyzed data showed that most TCR beta V segments were productive at a frequency of about 90% or about 30%. Analyses of presence/absence relied on an assumption of roughly uniform sequencing depth across donors.

The CDR3 is 17 residues long. CDR1 is MDHEN and CDR2 is SYDVKM in the germline V gene. J was trimmed by 4 bases and V by 0 bases; bases with no gene match: 5. This sequence joins TRBV28 and TRBJ2-1; 11 nucleotides agree with TRBD2. The source material was PBMCs. The clonotype originates from a male donor in good health and CMV-seropositive. Written as DNA, the CDR3 is TGTGCCAGCAGTTTATGGACTAGCGGGGACCTTTACAATGAGCAGTTCTTC. This translates into CASSLWTSGDLYNEQFF.